This T cell receptor (beta chain) was recorded in a study of blood T cells in healthy people across ages. Combining a sample-barcoded 5' primer with a J-beta primer mix, a second PCR ran for 7 to 11 cycles. Each CDR3 protein is one row after TCRdb ran MiXCR on the 5' RACE reads. The sample has about 570,000 distinct CDR3 sequences; over 25% are singletons. The CDR3 sequence is 17 residues long. Deletions cut 0 bases from V and 4 bases from J, with 19 bases between. CDR1 SGDLS and CDR2 YYNGEE come from the germline V gene. The same data also went into a second study, on T cells of mothers and their children.

Specimen: blood. The source is a boy aged 2-15 years in good health. The rearrangement links TRBV9 to TRBJ1-2; D may be TRBD1 (6 bases). The DNA for the CDR3 is TGTGCCAGCAGCGTAGATCCCCGGGACACATATTTCTATGGCTACACCTTC. Protein sequence: CASSVDPRDTYFYGYTF.